These 20 T cell receptor beta chains came from one sample sequenced in a study of blood T cell repertoires in COVID-19. Repertoires were generated with immunoSEQ multiplex PCR, while TCRdb's copy carries only in-frame clones and drops some. The table records about 190,000 clones, roughly 80% of them present only once. Material: peripheral blood. These receptors were obtained from a man aged 60 to 75 with acute or convalescent COVID-19.

This chain links TRBV4-3 with TRBJ1-2, with a possible D match to TRBD1 (5 bases). The length of the CDR3 is 20 residues. Germline CDR1 LGHNA, CDR2 YSLEER. V was cut by 0 bases and J by 0 bases, with 23 bases left in between. Here the CDR3 reads CASSQDHLKFETVPNYGYTF. The DNA for the CDR3 is TGCGCCAGCAGCCAAGACCATCTGAAATTTGAGACAGTGCCTAACTATGGCTACACCTTC.

V gene TRBV30 combines with J gene TRBJ2-7; the match to TRBD1 covers 10 bases. This CDR3 spans 15 amino acids. Trimming cost V 0 bases and J 3 bases; bases outside gene matches: 5. The germline gives CDR1 GTSNPN, CDR2 SVGIG (reference sequence). The CDR3 loop reads CAWSVTGQGLYEQYF. The CDR3 region has the DNA TGTGCCTGGAGTGTAACGGGACAGGGGCTCTACGAGCAGTACTTC.

This chain connects TRBV4-3 to TRBJ2-7; perhaps TRBD1 as D (6 bases). Trimming took 0 bases from V and 4 from J, leaving 13 bases between them. This CDR3 has 15 residues. The germline CDR1 and CDR2 sequences are LGHNA and YSLEER. The CDR3 spells CASSQEHRVWYEQYF. The CDR3 DNA reads as TGCGCCAGCAGCCAAGAACACAGGGTGTGGTACGAGCAGTACTTC.

The chain couples TRBV18 to TRBJ1-2; 7 bases are shared with TRBD1. J gave up 4 bases and V 3 bases, and 8 bases lay outside the gene matches. This CDR3 comprises 15 residues. The germline gives CDR1 KGHSH, CDR2 LQKENI. CDR3 protein: CASSPGQANSYGYTF. The CDR3 DNA sequence: TGTGCCAGCTCACCCGGACAGGCTAACTCCTATGGCTACACCTTC.

The chain combines TRBV11-2 with TRBJ2-7; D is uncertain. The CDR3 length is 13 residues. Germline CDR1 and CDR2: SGHAT and FQNNGV. Trimming cost V 6 bases and J 0 bases, with 9 bases left between them. The CDR3 loop reads CASRDRSSYEQYF. The CDR3 DNA is TGTGCCAGCAGGGATAGGAGCTCCTACGAGCAGTACTTC.

V gene TRBV11-2 combines with J gene TRBJ1-6; D remains ambiguous. In germline, CDR1 is SGHAT, CDR2 FQNNGV. The V gene lost 3 bases and the J gene lost 5 bases, with 11 bases spanning the gap. The CDR3 contains 15 residues. CDR3 sequence reads: CASSLVLLNNSPLHF. The CDR3 region has the DNA TGTGCCAGCAGCTTGGTTTTACTCAATAATTCACCCCTCCACTTT.

The chain has TRBV5-1 and TRBJ1-6, with D unresolved. The CDR3 totals 15 residues. Germline CDR1 SGHRS, CDR2 YFSETQ. Trimming left V 0 bases short and J 6 bases short, with 10 bases between. CDR3 DNA sequence: TGCGCCAGCAGCTTGGTGGTGGGAGGTAATTCACCCCTCCACTTT. Residues: CASSLVVGGNSPLHF.

This clone showed up just once. The chain recombines TRBV7-2 with TRBJ2-3; D gene ambiguous. The CDR3 extends over 13 amino acids. Per germline, CDR1 SGHTA and CDR2 FQGNSA. V was cut by 1 base and J by 2 bases, with 4 bases left in between. CDR3 nucleotide sequence: TGTGCCAGCAGCTTAGGCTACACAGATACGCAGTATTTT. Its translation: CASSLGYTDTQYF.

This chain joins TRBV5-1 and TRBJ1-2; no reliable D call. CDR3 size: 15 residues. Trimming took off 0 bases at V and 0 bases at J, with 9 bases between the two ends. In germline, CDR1 is SGHRS, CDR2 YFSETQ. The CDR3 sequence is CASSLESGANYGYTF. The CDR3 DNA is TGCGCCAGCAGCTTGGAATCCGGTGCTAACTATGGCTACACCTTC. Full variable domain (rest looked up from reference TRBV5-1 and TRBJ1-2): KAGVTQTPRYLIKTRGQQVTLSCSPISGHRSVSWYQQTPGQGLQFLFEYFSETQRNKGNFPGRFSGRQFSNSRSEMNVSTLELGDSALYLCASSLESGANYGYTFGSGTRLTVV.

The J gene is TRBJ1-2, the V gene TRBV5-8; TRBD1 is a possible D gene (6 bases). This CDR3 is built from 13 residues. Trimming took 2 bases from V and 5 from J, leaving 10 bases between them. The germline CDR1 and CDR2 sequences are SGHTS and YDEGEE. The CDR3 sequence: CASSFRGAYGYTF. The CDR3, as DNA: TGTGCCAGCAGCTTCCGGGGGGCGTATGGCTACACCTTC.

This clone has only one observation. The chain recombines TRBV7-9 with TRBJ1-1; TRBD1 agrees at 9 bases. With 5 bases clipped from V and 11 bases from J, the junction kept 6 bases outside the gene matches. This CDR3 spans 12 amino acids. Germline V gene lookup returns CDR1 SEHNR and CDR2 FQNEAQ (reference sequence). CDR3 sequence: CASSRDRGFAFF. The CDR3 DNA is TGTGCCAGCAGCCGCGACAGGGGGTTCGCTTTCTTT. The variable domain in full, completed from reference TRBV7-9 and TRBJ1-1, reads DTGVSQNPRHKITKRGQNVTFRCDPISEHNRLYWYRQTLGQGPEFLTYFQNEAQLEKSRLLSDRFSAERPKGSFSTLEIQRTEQGDSAMYLCASSRDRGFAFFGQGTRLTVV.

The chain is built from TRBV23-1 and TRBJ1-2; TRBD1 matches at 8 bases. TRBV23-1 is given ORF status, its function remaining uncertain. With 0 bases clipped from V and 5 bases from J, the junction kept 11 bases outside the gene matches. The CDR3 spans 17 residues. The CDR3 loop reads CASSQSRKSTGEYGYTF. CDR3 coding DNA: TGCGCCAGCAGTCAATCCCGAAAATCGACAGGGGAATATGGCTACACCTTC.

The V and J genes are TRBV7-9 and TRBJ1-2, with TRBD1 identical over 7 bases. CDR1 and CDR2 (germline): SEHNR, FQNEAQ (reference sequence). The CDR3 consists of 15 residues. With V trimmed by 0 bases and J by 3 bases, 4 bases remained unmatched. The CDR3 bases are TGTGCCAGCAGCTTAGCGGGGACAGCCCACTATGGCTACACCTTC. Translating it yields CASSLAGTAHYGYTF.

This clone has only one observation. The rearrangement links TRBV7-9 to TRBJ1-2, with D possibly TRBD1 on 5 matching bases. There are 15 residues in the CDR3. Trimming shortened V by 2 bases and J by 8 bases, and 18 bases separated the two germline ends. From germline, CDR1 is SEHNR and CDR2 FQNEAQ (reference sequence). The CDR3 is CASSLSGGKVGGYTF. The DNA of the CDR3 is TGTGCCAGCAGCTTAAGTGGGGGGAAAGTTGGAGGCTACACCTTC.

This chain connects TRBV6-2 or TRBV6-3 to TRBJ2-5; 8 nucleotides match TRBD1. Trimming cost V 0 bases and J 5 bases; bases outside gene matches: 5. The CDR3 loop spans 15 amino acids. Germline CDR1 and CDR2: MNHEY and SVGEGT. CDR3 DNA: TGTGCCAGCAGTTACTCGCCAGGGGGCTTTGAGACCCAGTACTTC. This encodes CASSYSPGGFETQYF.

The J gene is TRBJ1-2, the V gene TRBV25-1, with D uncertain. The CDR3 sequence is 13 residues long. From germline, CDR1 is MGHDK and CDR2 SYGVNS. V lost 11 bases and J 8 bases, leaving 21 bases between the germline ends. The CDR3 coding sequence is TGTGCCTCCAGTGAGGGTAGAGGAGGAGGCTACACCTTC. This translates into CASSEGRGGGYTF.

The rearrangement joins TRBV19 to TRBJ2-7; TRBD1 aligns across 10 bases. V shed 3 bases and J 5 bases; nucleotides not matched to a gene: 10. The CDR3 has 16 amino acids. CDR1 LNHDA and CDR2 SQIVND come from the germline V gene (reference sequence). The CDR3 is CASSIEGGQGYNEQYF. In nucleotides, the CDR3 is TGTGCCAGTAGTATCGAAGGGGGACAGGGGTATAACGAGCAGTACTTC.

The rearrangement joins TRBV5-4 to TRBJ1-4; the D is unclear. There are 13 residues in the CDR3. V was cut by 4 bases and J by 5 bases, with 9 bases left in between. Per the germline V gene, CDR1 is SGHNT and CDR2 is YYREEE (reference sequence). Here the CDR3 DNA reads TGTGCCAGCAGCCGGGGAGACAATGAAAAACTGTTTTTT. This sequence encodes CASSRGDNEKLFF.

V is TRBV29-1 and J is TRBJ1-1, with no clear D. The CDR3 is made up of 13 amino acids. The germline V and J ends were trimmed by 4 bases and 1 base, with 10 bases remaining between them. CDR1 and CDR2 from the germline V gene are SQVTM and ANQGSEA. The CDR3 protein is CSVVSRENTEAFF. The CDR3, as DNA: TGCAGCGTTGTTTCTCGCGAGAACACTGAAGCTTTCTTT. Full variable domain (outside the CDR3, taken from reference TRBV29-1 and TRBJ1-1): SAVISQKPSRDICQRGTSLTIQCQVDSQVTMMFWYRQQPGQSLTLIATANQGSEATYESGFVIDKFPISRPNLTFSTLTVSNMSPEDSSIYLCSVVSRENTEAFFGQGTRLTVV.

This clone was picked up one time. The V and J genes are TRBV21-1 and TRBJ2-6; the tabulated D call, TRBD1, remains unverified against the DNA. TRBV21-1 is a pseudogene segment. The length of the CDR3 is 15 residues. The CDR3 is CASSIQGTGANVLTF. CDR3 nucleotides: TGTGCCAGCAGCATACAGGGGACTGGGGCCAACGTCCTGACTTTC.